These 25 T cell receptor beta chains share one sample of origin, sequenced in a study of T cells in Graves' hyperthyroidism and ophthalmopathy. Amplification of TCR beta CDR3 regions was performed using RNA transcripts as template. HTBI primers drove first-round RT-PCR of the TCR CDR3. TCRdb ran MiXCR on the multiplex PCR reads and lists one entry per CDR3 protein. The sample lists roughly 380,000 distinct CDR3 sequences, about a sixth occurring once. The material sequenced was blood. The receptors here all came from a woman aged 40 to 50 with Graves' ophthalmopathy.

This clonotype was observed many times. The genes are TRBV28 and TRBJ1-2, with 10 bases that match TRBD1. The germline V gene encodes CDR1 MDHEN and CDR2 SYDVKM. V trimming: 4 bases; J trimming: 0 bases; junction bases outside the gene matches: 5. The CDR3 runs 16 residues. As DNA, the CDR3 is TGTGCCAGCAGTTCAGGACAGGGGGGGTCTAACTATGGCTACACCTTC. Residues: CASSSGQGGSNYGYTF.

This clonotype was seen many times. DNA for the CDR3: TGTGCCAGCAGTGGAAGGACAGGGCGAGGGACACCCCTCCACTTT. Translating it yields CASSGRTGRGTPLHF. V is TRBV27 and J is TRBJ1-6; 8 bases fit TRBD1. The CDR3 loop spans 15 amino acids. V lost 5 bases to trimming and J lost 11 bases; unmatched junction nucleotides: 11. In germline, CDR1 is MNHEY, CDR2 SMNVEV (reference sequence).

At least ten counts were recorded for this clonotype. The chain is built from TRBV12-3 or TRBV12-4 and TRBJ1-1; D is uncertain. The CDR3 sequence is 12 residues long. Trimming stripped 5 bases from V and 1 base from J, with 5 bases between. CDR3 residues: CASSPQNTEAFF. The CDR3 coding sequence is TGTGCCAGCAGTCCACAGAACACTGAAGCTTTCTTT.

The table lists this clonotype with many counts. The chain is built from TRBV2 and TRBJ1-1; no definite D call. The CDR3 runs 13 residues. Between the trimmed V and J ends, which lost 3 bases and 5 bases, there was a span of 10 bases. Germline V gives CDR1 SNHLY, CDR2 FYNNEI. DNA for the CDR3: TGTGCCAGCAGTGAGCGGGAAGTAACTGAAGCTTTCTTT. Its protein is CASSEREVTEAFF.

This clonotype was seen ten or more times. The chain uses TRBV20-1 and TRBJ1-1, with 7 bases aligning to TRBD1. CDR1 DFQATT and CDR2 SNEGSKA come from the germline V gene (reference sequence). This CDR3 is 15 amino acids long. V was clipped by 5 bases and J by 2 bases; unmatched bases: 11. CDR3: CSADPTDRDNTEAFF. As DNA, the CDR3 is TGCAGTGCTGATCCTACTGACAGGGATAACACTGAAGCTTTCTTT.

The chain couples TRBV11-1 to TRBJ2-3; D unresolved. The CDR3 is 18 amino acids. V was clipped by 5 bases and J by 1 base, with 22 bases between them. Germline V gene data show CDR1 as SGHAT and CDR2 as FQDESV (reference sequence). The chain's CDR3 is CASSPHRTRHRGTDTQYF. In DNA form, the CDR3 reads TGTGCCAGCAGCCCTCACCGTACGAGACATAGAGGCACAGATACGCAGTATTTT.

There are many counts of this clonotype. The rearrangement links TRBV4-3 to TRBJ1-5; D is undetermined. The V end was cut by 1 base, the J end by 5 bases, with 6 bases between. The length of the CDR3 is 13 residues. Germline assignment: CDR1 LGHNA and CDR2 YSLEER. The chain's CDR3 is CASSQVYDQPQHF. In DNA, the CDR3 is TGCGCCAGCAGCCAAGTATATGATCAGCCCCAGCATTTT.

The chain uses TRBV12-3 or TRBV12-4 and TRBJ2-5; perhaps TRBD2 as D (5 bases). The CDR3 extends over 14 amino acids. V lost 6 bases to trimming and J lost 4 bases, with 15 bases between them. Here the CDR3 reads CASSLASFGETQYF. The CDR3 bases are TGTGCCAGCAGCCTAGCCTCGTTCGGAGAGACCCAGTACTTC.

Many counts were recorded for this clonotype. This chain links TRBV6-1 with TRBJ2-7; 10 nucleotides align to TRBD1. The CDR3 sequence is 15 residues long. J lost 5 bases, V lost 7 bases, and 11 bases had no gene match. Germline V gene sequence: CDR1 MNHNS, CDR2 SASEGT. The CDR3 DNA reads as TGTGCCAGCACCCCAGACAGGGGGCGCATCCACGAGCAGTACTTC. Residues: CASTPDRGRIHEQYF.

This clonotype came up many times. The chain joins TRBV19 to TRBJ1-3; D gene uncertain. Looked up from germline, CDR1 is LNHDA and CDR2 is SQIVND (reference sequence). The CDR3 length is 15 residues. The V and J ends lost 3 bases and 1 base respectively, with 10 bases between them. The CDR3 DNA reads as TGTGCCAGTAGTATGTTCCGGGGATCTGGAAACACCATATATTTT. Its protein is CASSMFRGSGNTIYF.

The V gene is TRBV6-1, the J gene TRBJ1-2; 9 bases fit TRBD1. The CDR3 consists of 14 residues. Germline V gives CDR1 MNHNS, CDR2 SASEGT. J gave up 2 bases and V 7 bases, and 5 bases lay outside the gene matches. CDR3 bases: TGTGCCAGCATCCCGGGACAGGGAAACTATGGCTACACCTTC. Its protein is CASIPGQGNYGYTF.

This clonotype was detected many times. The CDR3 protein is CASSNIPPQGMNTEAFF. The CDR3 nucleotides read TGTGCCAGCAGTAATATACCCCCCCAGGGGATGAACACTGAAGCTTTCTTT. The chain links TRBV28 to TRBJ1-1; tentatively, D is TRBD1 (6 bases). V was trimmed by 5 bases and J by 0 bases, leaving 19 bases between them. The CDR3 runs to 17 residues. In germline, CDR1 is MDHEN, CDR2 SYDVKM.

This clonotype was found many times. The rearrangement links TRBV11-2 to TRBJ2-2; no clear D gene. Trimming removed 4 bases at V and 0 bases at J, with 18 bases between. Germline lookup yields CDR1 SGHAT and CDR2 FQNNGV. The CDR3 has 18 amino acids. Here the CDR3 DNA reads TGTGCCAGCAGCTCGAGGCCACTAAGCAACGCGAACACCGGGGAGCTGTTTTTT. It is translated as CASSSRPLSNANTGELFF.

This clonotype showed up many times. The chain carries TRBV29-1 and TRBJ2-5, with 7 bases aligning to TRBD2. The germline V gene encodes CDR1 SQVTM and CDR2 ANQGSEA. Trimming removed 4 bases from V and 0 bases from J; junction bases left unmatched: 2. The CDR3 is 13 residues long. The CDR3 loop reads CSVVAGNQETQYF. CDR3 nucleotides: TGCAGCGTTGTAGCGGGCAACCAAGAGACCCAGTACTTC. Drawing the rest from reference TRBV29-1 and TRBJ2-5, the complete variable domain is SAVISQKPSRDICQRGTSLTIQCQVDSQVTMMFWYRQQPGQSLTLIATANQGSEATYESGFVIDKFPISRPNLTFSTLTVSNMSPEDSSIYLCSVVAGNQETQYFGPGTRLLVL.

This clonotype was counted many times. The chain is built from TRBV27 and TRBJ1-2; tentative D call: TRBD1 (6 bases). Per the germline V gene, CDR1 is MNHEY and CDR2 is SMNVEV (reference sequence). The CDR3 is 14 residues long. V shed 0 bases and J shed 5 bases, with 10 bases lying between them. CDR3 DNA sequence: TGTGCCAGCAGTTTATCGGGGAGGGGGTATGGCTACACCTTC. Residues: CASSLSGRGYGYTF.

This clonotype was found many times. This rearrangement joins TRBV20-1 to TRBJ1-3; D may be TRBD1 (6 bases). The CDR3 covers 17 residues. Germline lookup yields CDR1 DFQATT and CDR2 SNEGSKA (reference sequence). V lost 0 bases, J lost 4 bases, and 19 bases lay in between. The CDR3: CSARELSFQGPGNTIYF. DNA of the CDR3: TGCAGTGCTAGAGAATTGTCTTTTCAGGGGCCGGGAAACACCATATATTTT.

This clonotype was counted ten times or more. This chain joins TRBV27 and TRBJ2-7; the match to TRBD1 covers 10 bases. J gave up 3 bases and V 8 bases, and 1 base lay outside the gene matches. The CDR3 length is 12 residues. Germline V gives CDR1 MNHEY, CDR2 SMNVEV (reference sequence). The CDR3 is CASGQGDYEQYF. In DNA, the CDR3 is TGTGCCAGCGGACAGGGGGACTACGAGCAGTACTTC.

This clonotype was found many times. The CDR3 loop reads CASSLEYREVYEQYF. The CDR3 region has the DNA TGTGCCAGCAGCTTAGAGTACAGGGAGGTCTACGAGCAGTACTTC. The gene calls are TRBV11-2 and TRBJ2-7; D may match TRBD1 or TRBD2 (6 bases each). The CDR3 is 15 residues long. V was clipped by 0 bases and J by 3 bases, with 12 bases between them. CDR1 and CDR2 (germline): SGHAT, FQNNGV.

The V and J genes are TRBV4-3 and TRBJ2-2; 7 bases fit TRBD2. Germline trimming cut 5 bases from V and 3 bases from J; bases unmatched to any gene: 6. From germline, CDR1 is LGHNA and CDR2 YSLEER. This CDR3 spans 15 amino acids. The CDR3 nucleotides read TGCGCCAGCAGCGGAGCGGGAAGATACACCGGGGAGCTGTTTTTT. As protein: CASSGAGRYTGELFF.

This clonotype came up many times. CDR3 sequence: CASTRSGSGDTQYF. The CDR3 DNA is TGTGCCAGCACCCGAAGCGGGAGTGGAGATACGCAGTATTTT. V is TRBV6-2 or TRBV6-3 and J is TRBJ2-3; TRBD2 matches 8 bases. After removal of 7 bases from V and 5 bases from J, the junction contained 8 bases not matched to a gene. The CDR3 loop spans 14 amino acids. CDR1 and CDR2 (germline): MNHEY, SVGEGT.

The table lists this clonotype with many counts. J is TRBJ1-1 and V is TRBV6-1, with D uncertain. From germline, CDR1 is MNHNS and CDR2 SASEGT. The CDR3 loop spans 13 amino acids. Between the trimmed V and J ends, which lost 7 bases and 4 bases, there was a span of 13 bases. The DNA of the CDR3 is TGTGCCAGCAAGAAGCTGGAGGGCACTGAAGCTTTCTTT. Encoded protein: CASKKLEGTEAFF.

Ten or more counts support this clonotype. The rearrangement uses TRBV27 and TRBJ1-1; D remains unclear. Germline V lookup: CDR1 MNHEY, CDR2 SMNVEV (reference sequence). The CDR3 totals 15 residues. V dropped 1 base and J dropped 5 bases, with 14 bases sitting between them. The CDR3 DNA is TGTGCCAGCAGTTTATTATCGGGGAGAGTTACTGAAGCTTTCTTT. It codes for CASSLLSGRVTEAFF.

In its sample, this clonotype was seen many times. V is TRBV6-1 and J is TRBJ2-7; D is unresolved. The CDR3 loop spans 12 amino acids. The germline V gene has CDR1 MNHNS and CDR2 SASEGT. V was shortened by 6 bases and J by 3 bases, with 9 bases between the two germline ends. The CDR3 sequence: CASSPAGYEQYF. The CDR3 bases are TGTGCCAGCAGCCCCGCCGGCTACGAGCAGTACTTC.

This clonotype was detected many times. The chain joins TRBV3-1 to TRBJ2-5, with 7 bases fitting TRBD2. Losses at the gene ends were 4 bases for V and 5 bases for J; bases not matched to a gene: 10. The CDR3 consists of 15 residues. Germline CDR1 is LGHDT and CDR2 is YNNKEL (reference sequence). CDR3 DNA: TGTGCCAGCAGCCTACTTGGGGGGGAAAGGGAGACCCAGTACTTC. The encoded protein is CASSLLGGERETQYF.

This clonotype appeared many times. The chain is built from TRBV30 and TRBJ2-7; 9 bases are shared with TRBD1. This CDR3 is built from 15 residues. Germline CDR1 GTSNPN, CDR2 SVGIG (reference sequence). V trimming: 2 bases; J trimming: 3 bases; junction bases outside the gene matches: 8. The DNA for the CDR3 is TGTGCCTGGAGTCGCACCGGGACAGGGTTCTACGAGCAGTACTTC. This gives the protein CAWSRTGTGFYEQYF. The full variable domain, with the rest looked up from reference TRBV30 and TRBJ2-7, is SQTIHQWPATLVQPVGSPLSLECTVEGTSNPNLYWYRQAAGRGLQLLFYSVGIGQISSEVPQNLSASRPQDRQFILSSKKLLLSDSGFYLCAWSRTGTGFYEQYFGPGTRLTVT.